These T cell receptor beta chains were read from a single sample in a study of naive and memory T cell subsets. TCRdb redid the calling of the UMI-ligation and nested PCR reads with MiXCR, one entry per CDR3 protein. Seen here are approximately 90,000 distinct CDR3 sequences, 11% observed once, and the top ten hold around 0.13%. The sample taken for sequencing was naive CD4+ T cells from blood. The receptors derive from a human donor in good health. Each CDR3 is given with its conserved first and last residue. Clone size appears in some rows only: once, few, many, or a class for an expanded clone.

clone_size | v_call | cdr3_aa
many | TRBV27 | CATRDRGWADTQYF
NA | TRBV2 | CASTGTGPQVLPLHF
few | TRBV4-2 | CASSQGQGNQPQHF
NA | TRBV5-1 | CASSLLAGEGLNEQFF
few | TRBV7-2 | CASSLRPASGFYEQYF
NA | TRBV2 | CASDRDRGETQYF
many | TRBV6-2/TRBV6-3 | CASARPFGGAASYNEQFF
NA | TRBV28 | CATGGAGSYGEQYF
NA | TRBV21-1 | CASSKERGGHYEQYF
few | TRBV6-6 | CASRLGGGATYGYTF
NA | TRBV5-1 | CASSLLTGPGYGYTF
NA | TRBV4-3 | CASSQTYRDTQYF
many | TRBV10-3 | CAISEASVKTQYF
few | TRBV19 | CASSNRVHGQPQHF
many | TRBV6-6 | CASSQRWSGGGDTDTQYF
NA | TRBV4-2 | CASSQDDGTLSYNEQFF